The entry below describes one T cell receptor beta chain. TCRdb fed the 5' RACE reads into MiXCR, producing one record per CDR3 protein. The sample carries about 170,000 distinct CDR3 sequences, roughly 13% recorded once. The data are from a study of T-cell memory formation after mild COVID-19. The clonotype comes from a man aged 18 to 35 who had mild COVID-19 (a few samples of this study predate the infection). Cell type and time point are not known. The material sequenced was PBMCs or a T cell subset sorted from them (not recorded which).

CDR3 in amino acids: CASSSQSSGGADTQYF. DNA for the CDR3: TGTGCCAGCAGTTCCCAGTCGAGCGGGGGGGCAGATACGCAGTATTTT. The J gene is TRBJ2-3, the V gene TRBV12-3 or TRBV12-4; 10 nucleotides align to TRBD2. The CDR3 is 16 residues long. After removal of 4 bases from V and 4 bases from J, the junction contained 8 bases not matched to a gene.